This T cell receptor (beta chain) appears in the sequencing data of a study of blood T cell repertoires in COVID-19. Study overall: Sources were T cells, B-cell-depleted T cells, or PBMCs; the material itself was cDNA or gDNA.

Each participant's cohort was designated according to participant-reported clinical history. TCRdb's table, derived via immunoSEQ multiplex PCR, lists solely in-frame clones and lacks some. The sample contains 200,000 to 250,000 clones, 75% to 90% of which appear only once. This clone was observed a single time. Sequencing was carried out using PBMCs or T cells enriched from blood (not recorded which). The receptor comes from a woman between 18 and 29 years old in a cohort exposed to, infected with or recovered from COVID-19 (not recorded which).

The CDR3 DNA is TGTGCCAGTGACATGCTCCCCAACACCGGGGAGCTGTTTTTT. Its translation is CASDMLPNTGELFF. The V call is TRBV11-2, the J call TRBJ2-2; D is unclear. V dropped 9 bases and J dropped 2 bases, with 13 bases sitting between them. Germline CDR1 reads SGHAT; CDR2 reads FQNNGV. The CDR3 extends over 14 amino acids.